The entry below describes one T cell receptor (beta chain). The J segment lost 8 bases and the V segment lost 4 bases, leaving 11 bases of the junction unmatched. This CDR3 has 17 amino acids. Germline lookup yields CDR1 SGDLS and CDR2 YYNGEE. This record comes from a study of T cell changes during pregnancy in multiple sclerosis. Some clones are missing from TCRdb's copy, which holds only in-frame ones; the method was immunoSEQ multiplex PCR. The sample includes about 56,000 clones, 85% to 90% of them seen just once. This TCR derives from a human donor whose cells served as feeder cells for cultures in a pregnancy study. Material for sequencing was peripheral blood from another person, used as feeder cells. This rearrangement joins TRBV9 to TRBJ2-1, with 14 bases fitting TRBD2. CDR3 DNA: TGTGCCAGCAGCTTCCGAACCGGGACTAGCGGGAGAGATGAGCAGTTCTTC. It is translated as CASSFRTGTSGRDEQFF. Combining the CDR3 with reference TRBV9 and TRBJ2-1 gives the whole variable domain DSGVTQTPKHLITATGQRVTLRCSPRSGDLSVYWYQQSLDQGLQFLIQYYNGEERAKGNILERFSAQQFPDLHSELNLSSLELGDSALYFCASSFRTGTSGRDEQFFGPGTRLTVL.